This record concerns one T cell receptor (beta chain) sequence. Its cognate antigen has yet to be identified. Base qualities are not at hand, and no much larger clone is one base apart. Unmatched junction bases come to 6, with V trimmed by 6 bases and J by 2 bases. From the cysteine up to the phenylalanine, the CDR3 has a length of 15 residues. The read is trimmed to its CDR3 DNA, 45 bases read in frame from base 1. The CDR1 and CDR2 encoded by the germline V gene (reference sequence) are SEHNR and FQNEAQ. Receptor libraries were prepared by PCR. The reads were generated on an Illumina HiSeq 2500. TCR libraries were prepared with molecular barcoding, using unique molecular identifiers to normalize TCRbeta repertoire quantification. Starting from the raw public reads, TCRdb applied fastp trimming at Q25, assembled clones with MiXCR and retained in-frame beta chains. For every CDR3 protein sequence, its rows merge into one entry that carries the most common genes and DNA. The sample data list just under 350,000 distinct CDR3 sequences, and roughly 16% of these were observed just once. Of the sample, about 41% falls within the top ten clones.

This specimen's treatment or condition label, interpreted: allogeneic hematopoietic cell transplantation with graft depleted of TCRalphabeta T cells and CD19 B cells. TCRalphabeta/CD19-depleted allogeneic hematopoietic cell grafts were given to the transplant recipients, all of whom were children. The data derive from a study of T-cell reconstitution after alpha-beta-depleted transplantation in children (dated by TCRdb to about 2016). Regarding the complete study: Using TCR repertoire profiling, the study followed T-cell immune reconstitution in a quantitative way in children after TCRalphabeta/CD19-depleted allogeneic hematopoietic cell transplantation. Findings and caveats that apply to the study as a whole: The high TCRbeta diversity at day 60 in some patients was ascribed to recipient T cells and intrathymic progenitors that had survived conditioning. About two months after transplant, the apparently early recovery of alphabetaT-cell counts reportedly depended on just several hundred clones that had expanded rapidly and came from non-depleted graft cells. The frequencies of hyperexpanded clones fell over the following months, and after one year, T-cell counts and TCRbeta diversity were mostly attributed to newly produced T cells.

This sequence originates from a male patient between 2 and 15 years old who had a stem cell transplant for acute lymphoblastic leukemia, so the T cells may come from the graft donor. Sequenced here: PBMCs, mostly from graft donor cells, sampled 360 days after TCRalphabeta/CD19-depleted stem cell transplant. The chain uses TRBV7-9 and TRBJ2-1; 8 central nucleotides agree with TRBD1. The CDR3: CASRKDRGAYNEQFF. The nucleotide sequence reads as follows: TGTGCCAGCAGAAAAGACAGGGGAGCCTACAATGAGCAGTTCTTC.